The present T cell receptor (beta chain) was sequenced within a study of T cell changes during pregnancy in multiple sclerosis (dated by TCRdb to between 2019 and 2020). General notes on the study: The study examined how the T cell repertoire changed over the course of pregnancy in women with multiple sclerosis.

For this chain, trimming is 1 base at the V end and 5 bases at the J end, and the number of junction bases without a gene match is 6. The germline V gene gives CDR1 as LGHNA and CDR2 as YNFKEQ. From the cysteine through the phenylalanine, the CDR3 covers 15 amino acids. The DNA shown is the 45-base CDR3, in frame from base 1. Of note for this clone: The antigen it binds to is not known. Per-base qualities were not stored, and no clone one base away is much larger.

The library came from the immunoSEQ multiplex PCR assay. Here the immuneACCESS table is served through TCRdb, limited to in-frame sequences with V and J called. Missing clones are a known gap in these copies; in checked studies unresolved V genes cover under half, and the rest lacks a known reason. The sample table lists 50,000 or so clones, around nine tenths of them with a count of one. The top ten constitute 0.2% to 0.3% of the sample. The chain couples TRBV4-2 to TRBJ2-7; the central 9 bases match TRBD2. Material: CD4+ T cells from peripheral blood mononuclear cells, obtained in the second trimester of pregnancy. This sequence originates from a female donor with multiple sclerosis, enrolled in a pregnancy study. The CDR3 loop reads CASSQAGLALHEQYF. DNA sequence: TGTGCCAGCAGCCAAGCGGGACTAGCTCTCCACGAGCAGTACTTC.